This TCR beta chain was profiled in a study of T cell repertoires in cytomegalovirus infection. Across the whole study: CMV infection together with matching HLA type was indicated by public TCR beta signatures.

TCRdb used MiXCR to reprocess the reads, holding one entry per CDR3 protein. The data contain about 400,000 distinct CDR3 sequences, roughly 20% of them singletons. This clonotype has ten or more counts. Its antigen is unknown. Whole-study findings and limits: There were carriers of CMV plus the relevant HLA, and cumulative public TCR beta family frequency identified them. Ex vivo responses were dominated by HLA-C-restricted CMV-specific TCR beta clonotypes.

V lost 3 bases and J lost 0; bases outside the gene matches: 5. The germline gives CDR1 SGHTA, CDR2 FQGNSA. The CDR3 spans 16 residues. The sequence derives from a human donor in good health (CMV status not recorded). Some clones in this sample may be carry-over from other donors' samples. The rearrangement uses TRBV7-2 and TRBJ1-3, with 7 bases identical to TRBD1. Sequencing input: PBMCs. CDR3 amino acids: CASSFKTGSSGNTIYF. CDR3 coding DNA: TGTGCCAGCAGCTTTAAGACAGGGAGCTCTGGAAACACCATATATTTT.